This T cell receptor beta chain was obtained from a study of long-term antiretroviral therapy in people with HIV. At the level of the study: The earliest samples came from an era when ART typically awaited falling CD4 counts.

Survey level was the resolution at which the v3.0 immunoSEQ assay ran. Per sample, sequencing targeted roughly 40,000-50,000 T-cell genomes. Profiling relied on immunoSEQ multiplex PCR, and the TCRdb table lists in-frame clones only, not all of them. The repertoire includes around 32,000 clones, 80% to 90% of them detected once, and 7% to 9.5% sits in the top ten. A word on this clone: Its antigen remains unidentified.

Treatment of all HIV participants took place in the United States. General study points: Relative to transplant donor controls, diversity remained lower despite increasing after ART.

This CDR3 region has 13 residues. In germline, CDR1 is SEHNR, CDR2 FQNEAQ (reference sequence). V was clipped by 3 bases and J by 7 bases, with 9 bases between them. This sequence originates from a middle-aged man with HIV. The specimen comprised unsorted PBMCs, sampled 3.2 years before starting antiretroviral therapy. The chain recombines TRBV7-9 with TRBJ2-2; D unresolved. Written as DNA, the CDR3 is TGTGCCAGCAGCTTGTTCCAGAGCGGGGAGCTGTTTTTT. Its protein product is CASSLFQSGELFF. The full variable domain, in which reference TRBV7-9 and TRBJ2-2 provide the parts outside the CDR3, is DTGVSQNPRHKITKRGQNVTFRCDPISEHNRLYWYRQTLGQGPEFLTYFQNEAQLEKSRLLSDRFSAERPKGSFSTLEIQRTEQGDSAMYLCASSLFQSGELFFGEGSRLTVL.